The subject of this entry is one T cell receptor (beta chain). Germline V CDR1 and CDR2: MNHEY, SMNVEV (reference sequence). Trimming at V came to 2 bases and at J to 1 base, leaving 4 bases not matched to a gene. The CDR3 contains 16 residues. This entry belongs to a study of cytomegalovirus exposure and HLA in healthy donors. Turning to the study itself: Earlier work reported about 110 million unique TCR beta sequences from approximately 180 million T cells.

A multiplex PCR was run with 60 Vbeta primers and 13 Jbeta primers. Sequenced by immunoSEQ multiplex PCR; TCRdb stores in-frame clones only, minus some. The sample has roughly 80,000 clones, under 65% seen once. The genes are TRBV27 and TRBJ2-1; 8 nucleotides line up with TRBD1. The source is a male donor in good health and CMV-seropositive. Sequencing was done on a sample of PBMCs. CDR3 sequence (DNA): TGTGCCAGCAGTTTAAACAGGGGGGAATCCTACAATGAGCAGTTCTTC. It yields the protein CASSLNRGESYNEQFF.